This T cell receptor beta chain derives from a study of T cells expressing NK-cell markers. Across the study: Sorted CD3+CD56-NKG2C+, CD3+CD56+NKG2C- and CD3+CD56+NKG2C+ T cells were the source of the TCR beta repertoires. Serological testing identified most of the eight sequenced donors as HCMV-seropositive and one as seronegative. Overall study results and limits: Unclear, still, was the HCMV specificity of the expanded NKG2C+ T cell clones.

As regards this clonotype: Its antigen is unknown.

From the 5' RACE reads, TCRdb lists one entry per CDR3 protein and no DNA. There are 550,000 or so distinct CDR3 sequences in the sample, with 3% to 4.5% held by the top ten. Germline CDR1 MGHRA, CDR2 YSYEKL. CDR3 length: 18 residues. The source is a man younger than 35 in good health. V is TRBV4-1 and J is TRBJ2-3; TCRdb picks TRBD2, but there is no DNA to check that call. The sequenced sample consisted of blood T cells: a sorted CD56 or NKG2C T cell subset, CD4+ or CD8+ T cells, or bulk PBMC T cells (not recorded which). CDR3 sequence: CASSQDGGLAGVTDTQYF.